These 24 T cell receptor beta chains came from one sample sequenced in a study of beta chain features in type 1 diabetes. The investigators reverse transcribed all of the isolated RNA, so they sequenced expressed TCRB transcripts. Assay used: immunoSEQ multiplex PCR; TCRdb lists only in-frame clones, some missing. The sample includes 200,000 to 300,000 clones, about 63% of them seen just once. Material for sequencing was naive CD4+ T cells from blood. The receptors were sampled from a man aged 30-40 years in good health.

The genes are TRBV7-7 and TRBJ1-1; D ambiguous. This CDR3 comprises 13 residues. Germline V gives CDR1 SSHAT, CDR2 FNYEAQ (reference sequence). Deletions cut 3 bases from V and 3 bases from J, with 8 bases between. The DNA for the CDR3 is TGTGCCAGCAGCTTTAATCAGGACACTGAAGCTTTCTTT. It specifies CASSFNQDTEAFF. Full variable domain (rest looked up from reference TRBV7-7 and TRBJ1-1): GAGVSQSPRYKVTKRGQDVTLRCDPISSHATLYWYQQALGQGPEFLTYFNYEAQPDKSGLPSDRFSAERPEGSISTLTIQRTEQRDSAMYRCASSFNQDTEAFFGQGTRLTVV.

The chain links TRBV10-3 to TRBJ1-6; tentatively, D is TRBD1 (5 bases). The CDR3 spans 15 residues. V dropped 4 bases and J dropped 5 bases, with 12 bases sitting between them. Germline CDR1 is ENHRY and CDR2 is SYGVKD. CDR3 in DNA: TGTGCCATCAGTGTCGGGACCGAGAATAATTCACCCCTCCACTTT. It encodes CAISVGTENNSPLHF.

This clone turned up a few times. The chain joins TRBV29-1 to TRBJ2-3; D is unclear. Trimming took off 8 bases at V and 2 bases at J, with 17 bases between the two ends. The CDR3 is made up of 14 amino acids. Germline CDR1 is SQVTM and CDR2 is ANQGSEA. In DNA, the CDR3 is TGCAGCTATAGTGGCAGTGTGCCCACAGATACGCAGTATTTT. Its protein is CSYSGSVPTDTQYF.

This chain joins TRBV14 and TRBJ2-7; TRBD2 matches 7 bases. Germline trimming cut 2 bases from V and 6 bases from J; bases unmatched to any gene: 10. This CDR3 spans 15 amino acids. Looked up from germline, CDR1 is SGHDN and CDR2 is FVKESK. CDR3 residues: CASSQISGMYGEQYF. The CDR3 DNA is TGTGCCAGCAGCCAAATAAGCGGGATGTATGGCGAGCAGTACTTC.

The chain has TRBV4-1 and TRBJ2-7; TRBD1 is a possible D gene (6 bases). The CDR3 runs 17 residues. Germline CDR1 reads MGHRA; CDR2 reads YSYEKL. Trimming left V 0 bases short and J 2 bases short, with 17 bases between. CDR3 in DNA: TGCGCCAGCAGCCAAGAGATTTCCCCGGACAGACCCTACGAGCAGTACTTC. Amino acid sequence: CASSQEISPDRPYEQYF.

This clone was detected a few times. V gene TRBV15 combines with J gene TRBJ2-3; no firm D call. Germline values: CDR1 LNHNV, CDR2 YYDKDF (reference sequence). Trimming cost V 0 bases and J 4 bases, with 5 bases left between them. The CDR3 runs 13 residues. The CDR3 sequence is CATSRDFPDTQYF. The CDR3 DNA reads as TGTGCCACCAGCAGAGATTTCCCAGATACGCAGTATTTT.

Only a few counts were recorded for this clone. The CDR3 coding sequence is TGTGCCAGCTCACCAGGCCTGGCCGGCGGTGAAGCTTTCTTT. This encodes CASSPGLAGGEAFF. This chain connects TRBV18 to TRBJ1-1; D gene ambiguous. The ends were cut back, 2 bases at V and 7 bases at J, with 14 bases in the middle. This CDR3 is 14 amino acids long. CDR1 and CDR2 from the germline V gene are KGHSH and LQKENI.

The CDR3 sequence is CATSREREKAKNIQYF. CDR3 coding DNA: TGTGCCACCAGCAGAGAGCGGGAGAAGGCCAAAAACATTCAGTACTTC. This sequence joins TRBV15 and TRBJ2-4; 7 nucleotides agree with TRBD2. Germline CDR1 LNHNV, CDR2 YYDKDF (reference sequence). Unmatched junction bases numbered 3, after V lost 0 bases and J lost 1 base. This CDR3 contains 16 residues.

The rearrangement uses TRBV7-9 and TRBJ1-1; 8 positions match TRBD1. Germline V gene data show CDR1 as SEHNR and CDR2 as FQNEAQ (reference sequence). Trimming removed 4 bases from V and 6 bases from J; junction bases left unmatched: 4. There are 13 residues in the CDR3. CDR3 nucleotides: TGTGCCAGCAGCTCGACAGGGGTGGCTGAAGCTTTCTTT. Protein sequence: CASSSTGVAEAFF.

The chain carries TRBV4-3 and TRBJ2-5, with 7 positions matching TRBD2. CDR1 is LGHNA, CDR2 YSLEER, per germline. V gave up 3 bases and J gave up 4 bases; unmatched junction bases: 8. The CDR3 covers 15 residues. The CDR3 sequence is CASSQATGGGETQYF. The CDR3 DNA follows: TGCGCCAGCAGCCAGGCAACGGGAGGTGGAGAGACCCAGTACTTC.

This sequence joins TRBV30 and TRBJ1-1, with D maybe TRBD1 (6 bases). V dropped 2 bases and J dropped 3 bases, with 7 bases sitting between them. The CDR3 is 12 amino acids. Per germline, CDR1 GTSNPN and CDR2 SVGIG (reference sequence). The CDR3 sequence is CAWSRGDTEAFF. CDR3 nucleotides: TGTGCCTGGAGTAGGGGGGACACTGAAGCTTTCTTT.

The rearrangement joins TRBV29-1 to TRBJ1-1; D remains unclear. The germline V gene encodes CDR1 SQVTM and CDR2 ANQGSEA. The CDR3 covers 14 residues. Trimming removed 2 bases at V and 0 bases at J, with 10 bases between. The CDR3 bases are TGCAGCGTTGAATGGCGCTTAATGAACACTGAAGCTTTCTTT. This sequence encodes CSVEWRLMNTEAFF.

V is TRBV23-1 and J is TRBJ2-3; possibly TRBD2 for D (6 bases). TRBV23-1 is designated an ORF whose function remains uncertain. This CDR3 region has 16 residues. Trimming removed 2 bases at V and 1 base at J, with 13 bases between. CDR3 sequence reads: CASSQTPRRGTDTQYF. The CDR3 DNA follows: TGCGCCAGCAGTCAAACCCCGCGGAGGGGCACAGATACGCAGTATTTT.

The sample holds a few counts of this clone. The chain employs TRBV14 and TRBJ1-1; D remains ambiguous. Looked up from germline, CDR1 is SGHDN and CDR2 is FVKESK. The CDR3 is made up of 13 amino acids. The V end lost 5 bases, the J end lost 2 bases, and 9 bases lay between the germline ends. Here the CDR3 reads CASSYRSNTEAFF. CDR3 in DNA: TGTGCCAGCAGCTACCGGTCCAACACTGAAGCTTTCTTT.

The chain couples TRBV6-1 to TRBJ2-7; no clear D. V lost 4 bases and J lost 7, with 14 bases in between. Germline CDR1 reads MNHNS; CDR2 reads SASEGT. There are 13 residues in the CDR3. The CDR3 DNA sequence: TGTGCCAGCAGTGGTACCCTGAAGTGGGAGCAGTACTTC. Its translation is CASSGTLKWEQYF.

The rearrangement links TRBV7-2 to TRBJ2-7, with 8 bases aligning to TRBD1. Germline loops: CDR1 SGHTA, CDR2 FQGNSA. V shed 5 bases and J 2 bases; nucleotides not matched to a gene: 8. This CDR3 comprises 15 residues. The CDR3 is CASSPGQVQPYEQYF. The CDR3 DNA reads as TGTGCCAGCAGCCCGGGACAGGTTCAACCCTACGAGCAGTACTTC.

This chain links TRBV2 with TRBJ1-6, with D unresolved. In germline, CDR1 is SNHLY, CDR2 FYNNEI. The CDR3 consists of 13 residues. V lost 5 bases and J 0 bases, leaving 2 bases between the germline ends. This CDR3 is CASSLSYNSPLHF. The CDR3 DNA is TGTGCCAGCAGTCTCTCCTATAATTCACCCCTCCACTTT.

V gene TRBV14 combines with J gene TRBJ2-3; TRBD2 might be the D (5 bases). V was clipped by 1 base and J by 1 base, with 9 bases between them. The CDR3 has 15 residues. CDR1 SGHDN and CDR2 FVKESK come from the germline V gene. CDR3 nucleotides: TGTGCCAGCAGCCAAGCCGCCGGGGGCACAGATACGCAGTATTTT. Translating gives CASSQAAGGTDTQYF.

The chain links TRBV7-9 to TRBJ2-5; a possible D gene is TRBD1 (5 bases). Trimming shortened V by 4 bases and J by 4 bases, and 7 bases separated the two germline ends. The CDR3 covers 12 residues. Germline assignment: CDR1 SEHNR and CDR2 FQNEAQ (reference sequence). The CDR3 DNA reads TGTGCCAGCAGCTCGACAGCAGAGACCCAGTACTTC. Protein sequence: CASSSTAETQYF.

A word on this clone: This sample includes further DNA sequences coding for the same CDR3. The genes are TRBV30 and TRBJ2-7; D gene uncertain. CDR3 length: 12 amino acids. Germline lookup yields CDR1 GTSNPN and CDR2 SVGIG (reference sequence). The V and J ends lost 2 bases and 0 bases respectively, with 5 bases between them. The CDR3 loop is CAWSSSSYEQYF. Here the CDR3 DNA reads TGTGCCTGGAGTTCGAGCTCCTACGAGCAGTACTTC.

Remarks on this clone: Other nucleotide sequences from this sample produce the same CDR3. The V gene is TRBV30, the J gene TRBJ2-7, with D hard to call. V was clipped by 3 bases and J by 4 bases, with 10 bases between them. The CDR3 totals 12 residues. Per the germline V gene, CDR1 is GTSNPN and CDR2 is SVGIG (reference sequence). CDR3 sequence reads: CAWSKGPYEQYF. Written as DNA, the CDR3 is TGTGCCTGGAGCAAAGGACCTTACGAGCAGTACTTC.

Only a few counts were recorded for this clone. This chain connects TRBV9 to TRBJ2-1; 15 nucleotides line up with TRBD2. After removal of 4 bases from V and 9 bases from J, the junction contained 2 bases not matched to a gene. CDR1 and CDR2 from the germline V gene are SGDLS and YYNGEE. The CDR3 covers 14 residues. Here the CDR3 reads CASSLGLAGGEQFF. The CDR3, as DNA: TGTGCCAGCAGCTTGGGACTAGCGGGAGGTGAGCAGTTCTTC.

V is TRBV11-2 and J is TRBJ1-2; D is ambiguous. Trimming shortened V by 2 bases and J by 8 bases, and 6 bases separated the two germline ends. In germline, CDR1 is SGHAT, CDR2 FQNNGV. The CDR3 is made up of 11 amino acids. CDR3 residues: CASSLRSGYTF. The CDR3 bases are TGTGCCAGCAGCTTAAGGAGCGGCTACACCTTC.

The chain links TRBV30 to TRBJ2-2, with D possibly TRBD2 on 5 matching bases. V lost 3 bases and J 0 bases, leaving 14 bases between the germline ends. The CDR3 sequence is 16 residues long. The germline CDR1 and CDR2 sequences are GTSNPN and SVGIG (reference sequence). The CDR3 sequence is CAWRPERLANTGELFF. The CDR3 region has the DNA TGTGCCTGGAGGCCGGAGCGGCTTGCGAACACCGGGGAGCTGTTTTTT.